This TCR beta chain was recovered during a study of blood T cell repertoires in COVID-19. The germline gives CDR1 MGHRA, CDR2 YSYEKL. Deletions cut 3 bases from V and 6 bases from J, with 15 bases between. CDR3 length: 16 residues. Using immunoSEQ multiplex PCR, the repertoire was profiled, and TCRdb retains in-frame clones only, with some absent. The sample lists roughly 100,000 clones; roughly 92% were seen once. The specimen sequenced was peripheral blood. This chain joins TRBV4-1 and TRBJ1-6; D gene uncertain. The clonotype originates from a woman aged 45 to 65 with COVID-19, enrolled during active disease. As DNA, the CDR3 is TGCGCCAGCAGCCACTACCGGGGTGAATTTAATTCACCCCTCCACTTT. Protein: CASSHYRGEFNSPLHF.